What follows is one T cell receptor (beta chain) and its context. These data originate in a study of T cell changes during pregnancy in multiple sclerosis. The assay was immunoSEQ multiplex PCR, and TCRdb's table has in-frame clones only and misses some. This sample yields about 130,000 clones, of which less than 97% are seen a single time; 0.4% to 0.5% belongs to the top ten. This receptor was taken from a female donor with multiple sclerosis, enrolled in a pregnancy study. Specimen: peripheral blood, collected after pregnancy.

CDR3 nucleotides: TGTGCCAGCAGCTTTCGTAGCGGGATTGGCAACACCGGGGAGCTGTTTTTT. Translation: CASSFRSGIGNTGELFF. The chain has TRBV11-1 and TRBJ2-2, with TRBD2 matching over 8 bases. The CDR3 extends over 17 amino acids. The germline CDR1 and CDR2 sequences are SGHAT and FQDESV (reference sequence). The J segment lost 2 bases and the V segment lost 3 bases, leaving 8 bases of the junction unmatched. The entire variable domain, with the rest obtained from reference TRBV11-1 and TRBJ2-2, is as follows: EAEVAQSPRYKITEKSQAVAFWCDPISGHATLYWYRQILGQGPELLVQFQDESVVDDSQLPKDRFSAERLKGVDSTLKIQPAELGDSAMYLCASSFRSGIGNTGELFFGEGSRLTVL.